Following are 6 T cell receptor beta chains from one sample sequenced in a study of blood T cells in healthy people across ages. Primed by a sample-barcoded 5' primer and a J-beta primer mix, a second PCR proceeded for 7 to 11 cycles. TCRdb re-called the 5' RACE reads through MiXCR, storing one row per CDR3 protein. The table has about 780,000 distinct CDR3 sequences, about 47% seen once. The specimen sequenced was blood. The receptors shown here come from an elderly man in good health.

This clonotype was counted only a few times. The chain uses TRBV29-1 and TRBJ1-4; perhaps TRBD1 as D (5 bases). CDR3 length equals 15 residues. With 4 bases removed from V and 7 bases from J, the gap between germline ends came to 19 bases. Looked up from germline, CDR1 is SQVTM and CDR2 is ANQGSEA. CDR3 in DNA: TGCAGCGTTGGAATCACGGCAGGGAAGACTGAAAAACTGTTTTTT. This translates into CSVGITAGKTEKLFF.

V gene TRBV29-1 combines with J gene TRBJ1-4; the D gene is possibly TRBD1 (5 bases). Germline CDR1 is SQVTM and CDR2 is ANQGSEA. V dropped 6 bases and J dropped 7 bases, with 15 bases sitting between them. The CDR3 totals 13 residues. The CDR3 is CSVGTGGSEKLFF. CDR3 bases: TGCAGCGTCGGGACGGGTGGGAGTGAAAAACTGTTTTTT.

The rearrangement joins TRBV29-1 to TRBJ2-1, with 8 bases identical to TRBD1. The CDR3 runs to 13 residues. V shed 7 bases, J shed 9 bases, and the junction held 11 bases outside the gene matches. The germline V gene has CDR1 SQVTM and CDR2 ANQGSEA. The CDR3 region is CSGAGGLTGEQFF. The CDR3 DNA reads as TGCAGCGGAGCAGGGGGCCTCACGGGTGAGCAGTTCTTC.

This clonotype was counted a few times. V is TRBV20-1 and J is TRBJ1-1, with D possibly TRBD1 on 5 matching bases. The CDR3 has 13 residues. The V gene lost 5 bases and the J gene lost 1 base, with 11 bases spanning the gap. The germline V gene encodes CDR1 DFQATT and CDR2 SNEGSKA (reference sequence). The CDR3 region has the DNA TGCAGTGCTCAAGGGGTATCGAACACTGAAGCTTTCTTT. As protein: CSAQGVSNTEAFF.

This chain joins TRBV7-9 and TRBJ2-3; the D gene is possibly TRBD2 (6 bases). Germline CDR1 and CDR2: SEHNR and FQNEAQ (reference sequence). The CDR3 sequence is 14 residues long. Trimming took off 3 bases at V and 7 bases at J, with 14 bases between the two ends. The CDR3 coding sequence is TGTGCCAGCAGCTTCGGAGGGTCCGAACATACGCAGTATTTT. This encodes CASSFGGSEHTQYF.

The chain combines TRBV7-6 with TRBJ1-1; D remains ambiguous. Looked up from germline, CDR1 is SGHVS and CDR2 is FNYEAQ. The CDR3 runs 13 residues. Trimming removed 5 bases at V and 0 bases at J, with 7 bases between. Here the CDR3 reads CASSPTMNTEAFF. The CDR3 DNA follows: TGTGCCAGCAGCCCTACAATGAACACTGAAGCTTTCTTT.